This T cell receptor beta chain originates from a study of shared clonotypes between healthy human individuals. Study overall: The plates for each donor numbered three CD4 naive, three CD4 memory, two CD8 naive and one CD8 memory.

The germline V gene encodes CDR1 SGHDT and CDR2 YYEEEE. V shed 3 bases, J shed 4 bases, and the junction held 10 bases outside the gene matches. The CDR3 consists of 16 residues. CD45RA+ naive and CD45RA-negative memory subsets were separated from CD4+ cells. The run depth of the assay was deep. Clones were sequenced by immunoSEQ multiplex PCR, and TCRdb holds only the in-frame ones, with some missing. The repertoire holds a few million clones, with approximately 93% as singletons. The J gene is TRBJ2-1, the V gene TRBV5-6, with TRBD2 identical over 7 bases. The source material was naive CD4+ T cells from PBMCs. Subset in this sample: CD45RA+ positively selected. This clonotype originated in a man aged 18 to 29 in good health. Some clones in this sample may be carry-over from other donors' samples. CDR3 sequence reads: CASSSTRLAAYNEQFF. Here the CDR3 DNA reads TGTGCCAGCAGCTCAACTAGGCTAGCGGCTTACAATGAGCAGTTCTTC.